One and the same sample provided the 7 T cell receptor beta chains below, sequenced in a study of blood T cells in healthy people across ages. Then a second PCR, running roughly 7 to 12 cycles, was carried out with a sample-barcoded 5' primer and a J-beta primer mix. TCRdb processed the 5' RACE reads anew with MiXCR; each CDR3 protein has one entry. Of roughly 720,000 distinct CDR3 sequences in the sample, 53% were seen once. Sequencing input: blood. These receptors came from an elderly man in good health.

The CDR3 reads CSVERTSGYKDNEQFF. CDR3 DNA sequence: TGCAGCGTTGAACGGACTAGCGGGTATAAAGACAATGAGCAGTTCTTC. The chain uses TRBV29-1 and TRBJ2-1; TRBD2 aligns across 11 bases. J was trimmed by 5 bases and V by 2 bases; bases with no gene match: 8. Germline-derived CDR1 and CDR2 are SQVTM and ANQGSEA. The CDR3 is made up of 16 amino acids.

This clonotype was seen many times. The V and J genes are TRBV4-1 and TRBJ2-4, with D perhaps given as TRBD1 or TRBD2 (5 bases each). V was clipped by 3 bases and J by 5 bases, with 14 bases between them. CDR1 MGHRA and CDR2 YSYEKL come from the germline V gene. This CDR3 comprises 15 residues. CDR3 sequence reads: CASSQPGRGENIQYF. In nucleotides, the CDR3 is TGCGCCAGCAGCCAGCCAGGGAGAGGCGAAAACATTCAGTACTTC.

V is TRBV2 and J is TRBJ1-1; TRBD1 matches at 8 bases. CDR3 length: 14 amino acids. Germline assignment: CDR1 SNHLY and CDR2 FYNNEI. The trim removed 3 bases at V and 2 bases at J, leaving 2 bases unmatched. CDR3 in amino acids: CASSEQGANTEAFF. The CDR3 coding sequence is TGTGCCAGCAGTGAGCAGGGGGCAAACACTGAAGCTTTCTTT.

The chain has TRBV2 and TRBJ1-2; D call uncertain. The V gene's germline CDR1 is SNHLY and CDR2 FYNNEI. Trimming pared 0 bases from V and 4 bases from J, leaving 12 bases between. CDR3 length: 15 residues. This CDR3 reads CASSEAISLGYGYTF. The CDR3 DNA sequence: TGTGCCAGCAGTGAAGCGATATCCCTCGGCTATGGCTACACCTTC.

This clonotype was picked up a small number of times. CDR3 DNA: TGTGCCAGCAGCTTTTTTGAAACGAGCGAGCAGTTCTTC. It codes for CASSFFETSEQFF. The J gene is TRBJ2-1, the V gene TRBV7-9; no clear D. The germline gives CDR1 SEHNR, CDR2 FQNEAQ (reference sequence). The CDR3 has 13 amino acids. V was trimmed by 3 bases and J by 10 bases, leaving 13 bases between them.

The chain joins TRBV6-5 to TRBJ2-7, with a tentative D call TRBD2 (5 bases). V lost 0 bases to trimming and J lost 3 bases, with 15 bases between them. The CDR3 totals 16 residues. Germline V gene data show CDR1 as MNHEY and CDR2 as SVGAGI. CDR3 nucleotides: TGTGCCAGCAGTTACTCGTTGGGTGGAGGAGGCTACGAGCAGTACTTC. Translation gives CASSYSLGGGGYEQYF.

V and J are TRBV7-4 and TRBJ2-7; D is tentatively TRBD1 or TRBD2 (6 bases each). The V gene's germline CDR1 is SGHVT and CDR2 SQSDAQ. V lost 5 bases and J 2 bases, leaving 13 bases between the germline ends. This CDR3 has 14 residues. For the CDR3, the DNA is TGTGCCAGCAGCGCAATACGGGGGCCCTACGAGCAGTACTTC. Residues: CASSAIRGPYEQYF.